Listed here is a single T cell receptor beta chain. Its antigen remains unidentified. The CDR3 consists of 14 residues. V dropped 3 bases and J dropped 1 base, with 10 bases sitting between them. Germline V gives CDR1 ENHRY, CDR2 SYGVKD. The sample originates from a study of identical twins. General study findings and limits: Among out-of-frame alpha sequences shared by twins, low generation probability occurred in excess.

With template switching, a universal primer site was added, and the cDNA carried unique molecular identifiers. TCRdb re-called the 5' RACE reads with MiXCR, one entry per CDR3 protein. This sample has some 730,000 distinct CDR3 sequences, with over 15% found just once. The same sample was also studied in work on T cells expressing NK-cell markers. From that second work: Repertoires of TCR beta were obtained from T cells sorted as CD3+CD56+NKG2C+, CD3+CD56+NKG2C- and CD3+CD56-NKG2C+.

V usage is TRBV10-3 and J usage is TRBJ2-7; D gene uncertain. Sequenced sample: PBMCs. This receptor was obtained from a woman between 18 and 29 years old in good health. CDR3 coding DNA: TGTGCCATCAGTGACCCGGGTGGTTCCTACGAGCAGTACTTC. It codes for CAISDPGGSYEQYF.